Below, 18 T cell receptor beta chains from the same sample are listed, as sequenced in a study of shared clonotypes between healthy human individuals. Sequenced by immunoSEQ multiplex PCR; TCRdb stores in-frame clones only, minus some. Among approximately 1.5 million clones listed, approximately 98% were seen once. Sequencing was performed on naive CD4+ T cells sorted from blood. Sample subset: CD45RA+ positively selected. All receptors come from a man in his thirties or forties in good health.

V gene TRBV18 combines with J gene TRBJ2-7; 9 bases line up with TRBD2. From germline, CDR1 is KGHSH and CDR2 LQKENI. The J segment lost 3 bases and the V segment lost 2 bases, leaving 8 bases of the junction unmatched. The CDR3 spans 16 residues. The CDR3 region has the DNA TGTGCCAGCTCACCAATGCCTAGCGGGATTATCTACGAGCAGTACTTC. Encoded protein: CASSPMPSGIIYEQYF. Full variable domain (remainder filled in from reference TRBV18 and TRBJ2-7): NAGVMQNPRHLVRRRGQEARLRCSPMKGHSHVYWYRQLPEEGLKFMVYLQKENIIDESGMPKERFSAEFPKEGPSILRIQQVVRGDSAAYFCASSPMPSGIIYEQYFGPGTRLTVT.

The rearrangement joins TRBV5-4 to TRBJ2-3; D is unclear. CDR1 and CDR2 from the germline V gene are SGHNT and YYREEE (reference sequence). Between the trimmed V and J ends, which lost 5 bases and 6 bases, there was a span of 16 bases. The CDR3 runs to 14 residues. CDR3 residues: CASRRAGATDTQYF. CDR3 DNA sequence: TGTGCCAGCAGACGGGCCGGAGCCACGGATACGCAGTATTTT.

The CDR3 loop reads CASSLGLVSTDTQYF. CDR3 coding DNA: TGCGCCAGCAGCTTGGGACTGGTTAGCACAGATACGCAGTATTTT. The rearrangement links TRBV5-1 to TRBJ2-3; D is undetermined. V lost 0 bases to trimming and J lost 0 bases, with 8 bases between them. The CDR3 has 15 amino acids. From germline, CDR1 is SGHRS and CDR2 YFSETQ.

This clone was observed once. This chain joins TRBV5-4 and TRBJ2-7; D unresolved. CDR1 SGHNT and CDR2 YYREEE come from the germline V gene (reference sequence). The CDR3 spans 14 residues. V was clipped by 3 bases and J by 6 bases, with 16 bases between them. DNA of the CDR3: TGTGCCAGCAGCTCCGAGGTTGCCGTTGTCGAGCAGTACTTC. This sequence encodes CASSSEVAVVEQYF.

This chain connects TRBV19 to TRBJ2-5, with D tentatively TRBD2 (6 bases). CDR3 length equals 15 residues. The V and J ends lost 4 bases and 1 base respectively, with 13 bases between them. The germline V gene encodes CDR1 LNHDA and CDR2 SQIVND (reference sequence). The CDR3 bases are TGTGCCAGTAGTACCGGGGGACGGATCCAAGAGACCCAGTACTTC. Translation gives CASSTGGRIQETQYF. Drawing the rest from reference TRBV19 and TRBJ2-5, the complete variable domain is DGGITQSPKYLFRKEGQNVTLSCEQNLNHDAMYWYRQDPGQGLRLIYYSQIVNDFQKGDIAEGYSVSREKKESFPLTVTSAQKNPTAFYLCASSTGGRIQETQYFGPGTRLLVL.

J is TRBJ1-4 and V is TRBV30; D is unresolved. The CDR3 runs 14 residues. CDR1 GTSNPN and CDR2 SVGIG come from the germline V gene (reference sequence). V was clipped by 1 base and J by 8 bases, with 14 bases between them. CDR3 sequence: CAWSDSGFGEKLFF. In nucleotides, the CDR3 is TGTGCCTGGAGTGATTCTGGCTTTGGCGAAAAACTGTTTTTT.

The chain joins TRBV7-9 to TRBJ2-1; 16 bases fit TRBD2. CDR1 and CDR2 from the germline V gene are SEHNR and FQNEAQ (reference sequence). This CDR3 is 17 amino acids long. V lost 3 bases and J lost 8; bases outside the gene matches: 7. The CDR3 protein is CASSFGGLAGGEYEQFF. The CDR3 DNA follows: TGTGCCAGCAGCTTTGGGGGACTAGCGGGAGGGGAGTATGAGCAGTTCTTC.

The chain links TRBV2 to TRBJ1-1, with a possible D match to TRBD1 (5 bases). Germline V gives CDR1 SNHLY, CDR2 FYNNEI. Trimming pared 10 bases from V and 8 bases from J, leaving 14 bases between. The CDR3 contains 11 residues. CDR3 nucleotides: TGTGCCAAAGGTAGGCAGGGAGAAGCTTTCTTT. It codes for CAKGRQGEAFF.

This rearrangement joins TRBV5-1 to TRBJ2-1; D is unclear. The V end was cut by 0 bases, the J end by 5 bases, with 9 bases between. This CDR3 comprises 14 residues. In germline, CDR1 is SGHRS, CDR2 YFSETQ. CDR3 nucleotides: TGCGCCAGCAGCTTGGCCGGGTCTCACAATGAGCAGTTCTTC. Its protein product is CASSLAGSHNEQFF. Full variable domain (remainder filled in from reference TRBV5-1 and TRBJ2-1): KAGVTQTPRYLIKTRGQQVTLSCSPISGHRSVSWYQQTPGQGLQFLFEYFSETQRNKGNFPGRFSGRQFSNSRSEMNVSTLELGDSALYLCASSLAGSHNEQFFGPGTRLTVL.

The CDR3 coding sequence is TGTGCCAGCAGTGACGACCGAGTGGGCTACGAGCAGTACTTC. Amino acid sequence: CASSDDRVGYEQYF. The genes are TRBV2 and TRBJ2-7; D is uncertain. Germline V lookup: CDR1 SNHLY, CDR2 FYNNEI. The CDR3 contains 14 residues. The V end lost 3 bases, the J end lost 3 bases, and 12 bases lay between the germline ends.

The J gene is TRBJ2-7, the V gene TRBV29-1, with TRBD2 matching 11 bases. V shed 6 bases and J 6 bases; nucleotides not matched to a gene: 7. Germline assignment: CDR1 SQVTM and CDR2 ANQGSEA. CDR3 length: 13 amino acids. In DNA form, the CDR3 reads TGCAGCGTGGCGGGACTAGCGGTCCGCGAGCAGTACTTC. Its translation: CSVAGLAVREQYF.

The chain is built from TRBV9 and TRBJ1-2, with 8 bases lining up with TRBD1. CDR1 and CDR2 (germline): SGDLS, YYNGEE. CDR3 size: 15 residues. Losses at the gene ends were 0 bases for V and 6 bases for J; bases not matched to a gene: 7. CDR3 sequence (DNA): TGTGCCAGCAGCGTAGCTTGGGGACAGGATAATGGCTACACCTTC. Protein sequence: CASSVAWGQDNGYTF. The variable domain in full, completed from reference TRBV9 and TRBJ1-2, reads DSGVTQTPKHLITATGQRVTLRCSPRSGDLSVYWYQQSLDQGLQFLIQYYNGEERAKGNILERFSAQQFPDLHSELNLSSLELGDSALYFCASSVAWGQDNGYTFGSGTRLTVV.

The chain employs TRBV5-1 and TRBJ2-5, with D uncertain. V gave up 4 bases and J gave up 2 bases, with 6 bases separating them. The CDR3 runs to 12 residues. CDR1 is SGHRS and CDR2 is YFSETQ in the germline V gene. The CDR3 bases are TGCGCCAGCAGCATCGTTCAAGAGACCCAGTACTTC. This translates into CASSIVQETQYF.

This chain uses TRBV27 with TRBJ2-7; perhaps TRBD1 as D (6 bases). Germline CDR1 reads MNHEY; CDR2 reads SMNVEV (reference sequence). Trimming took off 5 bases at V and 3 bases at J, with 17 bases between the two ends. The CDR3 is 15 residues long. The CDR3 DNA sequence: TGTGCCAGCAGTCAGCGAAGGACAGAAAACTACGAGCAGTACTTC. Protein product: CASSQRRTENYEQYF.

The V call is TRBV4-2, the J call TRBJ1-5; D is unclear. There are 13 residues in the CDR3. Germline CDR1 and CDR2: LGHNA and YNFKEQ. Between the trimmed V and J ends, which lost 0 bases and 6 bases, there was a span of 6 bases. CDR3 residues: CASSQDGRQPQHF. The DNA for the CDR3 is TGTGCCAGCAGCCAAGACGGACGTCAGCCCCAGCATTTT.

V and J are TRBV10-2 and TRBJ2-5; 7 bases match TRBD1. Germline CDR1 and CDR2: WSHSY and SAAADI. The CDR3 length is 16 residues. V was pared by 9 bases and J by 4 bases, with 17 bases of the junction left unmatched. CDR3 in DNA: TGCGCCAGTAGCAACAGGGGCAACCTCAAGGGAGAGACCCAGTACTTC. It codes for CASSNRGNLKGETQYF.

This chain joins TRBV7-8 and TRBJ1-5, with TRBD1 as a possible D gene (6 bases). CDR1 is SGHVS, CDR2 FQNEAQ, per germline. The CDR3 covers 14 residues. V lost 5 bases to trimming and J lost 4 bases, with 12 bases between them. Here the CDR3 DNA reads TGTGCCAGCAGCCAATTCCAGGGGAATCAGCCCCAGCATTTT. Its translation is CASSQFQGNQPQHF.

This rearrangement joins TRBV10-3 to TRBJ2-3; D is uncertain. Germline CDR1 is ENHRY and CDR2 is SYGVKD. The CDR3 covers 13 residues. The V gene lost 2 bases and the J gene lost 4 bases, with 7 bases spanning the gap. CDR3: CAISETLSDTQYF. The CDR3 bases are TGTGCCATCAGTGAGACCCTCTCAGATACGCAGTATTTT.